The 14 T cell receptor beta chains listed next were all sequenced from one sample in a study of beta chain features in type 1 diabetes. Points from the study as a whole: Shortening that was moderate but significant affected the TCRB CDR3s of Type 1 diabetes patients in all four CD4+ subsets.

The study reverse transcribed the entire isolated RNA, so it sequenced expressed TCRB transcripts. Assay: immunoSEQ multiplex PCR; the TCRdb copy retains only in-frame clones and omits some. The sample lists about 640,000 clones, around an eighth occurring once. These TCRs are of unknown antigen specificity. The sample comprised naive CD4+ T cells from blood. Receptors were obtained from a man aged 25-45 years with type 1 diabetes.

The chain has TRBV9 and TRBJ1-4; D is ambiguous. Germline V gene sequence: CDR1 SGDLS, CDR2 YYNGEE. Trimming stripped 4 bases from V and 4 bases from J, with 8 bases between. This CDR3 spans 13 amino acids. Here the CDR3 DNA reads TGTGCCAGCAGCACGGGCTATAATGAAAAACTGTTTTTT. It specifies CASSTGYNEKLFF.

The V call is TRBV5-1, the J call TRBJ2-3; D is possibly TRBD2 (6 bases). The germline V and J ends were trimmed by 2 bases and 4 bases, with 14 bases remaining between them. This CDR3 has 15 residues. CDR1 SGHRS and CDR2 YFSETQ come from the germline V gene. CDR3 sequence reads: CASSFRQGGPDTQYF. DNA of the CDR3: TGCGCCAGCAGCTTTAGGCAGGGAGGCCCAGATACGCAGTATTTT.

This clone has more than one count but fewer than ten. The chain combines TRBV5-1 with TRBJ2-5; unclear D gene. Germline V gene data show CDR1 as SGHRS and CDR2 as YFSETQ. The length of the CDR3 is 13 residues. V was pared by 0 bases and J by 1 base, with 4 bases between. CDR3 sequence reads: CASSLVPQETQYF. CDR3 coding DNA: TGCGCCAGCAGCTTGGTTCCCCAAGAGACCCAGTACTTC.

The genes are TRBV5-1 and TRBJ1-1, with a possible D match to TRBD1 (6 bases). Germline CDR1 is SGHRS and CDR2 is YFSETQ. The germline V and J ends were trimmed by 1 base and 2 bases, with 9 bases remaining between them. The CDR3 has 14 amino acids. This chain's CDR3 is CASSLMGHNTEAFF. CDR3 DNA sequence: TGCGCCAGCAGCTTGATGGGACATAACACTGAAGCTTTCTTT.

The chain is built from TRBV19 and TRBJ2-4; 8 positions agree with TRBD1. This CDR3 has 14 amino acids. Germline lookup yields CDR1 LNHDA and CDR2 SQIVND (reference sequence). Trimming at V came to 5 bases and at J to 11 bases, leaving 11 bases not matched to a gene. Written as DNA, the CDR3 is TGTGCCAGTAGTTTGGACAGGGCGGCCCTCCTTCAGTACTTC. This codes for CASSLDRAALLQYF. The full variable domain, with the rest looked up from reference TRBV19 and TRBJ2-4, is DGGITQSPKYLFRKEGQNVTLSCEQNLNHDAMYWYRQDPGQGLRLIYYSQIVNDFQKGDIAEGYSVSREKKESFPLTVTSAQKNPTAFYLCASSLDRAALLQYFGAGTRLSVL.

This clone showed up just a few times. The chain is built from TRBV5-6 and TRBJ1-1, with D maybe TRBD1 (6 bases). Trimming cost V 5 bases and J 4 bases, with 15 bases left between them. Germline assignment: CDR1 SGHDT and CDR2 YYEEEE. The CDR3 extends over 14 amino acids. The CDR3 protein is CASSLYREGTEAFF. CDR3 coding DNA: TGTGCCAGCAGTTTATACAGGGAGGGCACTGAAGCTTTCTTT.

This clone was seen only a few times. The genes are TRBV7-9 and TRBJ1-1; D is unresolved. The ends were cut back, 5 bases at V and 1 base at J, with 8 bases in the middle. CDR1 is SEHNR, CDR2 FQNEAQ, per germline (reference sequence). The length of the CDR3 is 13 residues. The CDR3 protein is CASSPGGNTEAFF. The CDR3 DNA is TGTGCCAGCAGCCCGGGCGGGAACACTGAAGCTTTCTTT.

The table lists this clone with a few counts. This chain uses TRBV7-2 with TRBJ2-5; perhaps TRBD1 as D (6 bases). Deletions cut 5 bases from V and 5 bases from J, with 12 bases between. Per the germline V gene, CDR1 is SGHTA and CDR2 is FQGNSA. CDR3 length: 13 residues. The CDR3 DNA sequence: TGTGCCAGCAGCCCTCAGGGGCCGGAGACCCAGTACTTC. This translates into CASSPQGPETQYF. The full variable domain, completed using reference TRBV7-2 and TRBJ2-5, is GAGVSQSPSNKVTEKGKDVELRCDPISGHTALYWYRQSLGQGLEFLIYFQGNSAPDKSGLPSDRFSAERTGGSVSTLTIQRTQQEDSAVYLCASSPQGPETQYFGPGTRLLVL.

This chain's CDR3 is CAITGDSPLHF. CDR3 in DNA: TGTGCCATTACAGGGGATTCACCCCTCCACTTT. The chain uses TRBV2 and TRBJ1-6; 7 bases fit TRBD1. CDR1 and CDR2 (germline): SNHLY, FYNNEI. The CDR3 runs 11 residues. V lost 10 bases, J lost 8 bases, and 2 bases stayed unmatched. Combining the CDR3 with reference TRBV2 and TRBJ1-6 gives the whole variable domain EPEVTQTPSHQVTQMGQEVILRCVPISNHLYFYWYRQILGQKVEFLVSFYNNEISEKSEIFDDQFSVERPDGSNFTLKIRSTKLEDSAMYFCAITGDSPLHFGNGTRLTVT.

This clone is a singleton in its sample. This chain joins TRBV6-6 and TRBJ1-1, with D tentatively TRBD1 (5 bases). Trimming took 2 bases from V and 4 from J, leaving 14 bases between them. The CDR3 totals 15 residues. The germline gives CDR1 MNHNY, CDR2 SVGAGI (reference sequence). CDR3 residues: CASSYQPQGGTEAFF. CDR3 DNA: TGTGCCAGCAGTTACCAACCCCAGGGTGGCACTGAAGCTTTCTTT.

This clone was picked up a small number of times. The chain combines TRBV28 with TRBJ2-5; D uncertain. The V gene's germline CDR1 is MDHEN and CDR2 SYDVKM. V lost 5 bases, J lost 5 bases, and 6 bases lay in between. This CDR3 region has 11 residues. The DNA for the CDR3 is TGTGCCAGCAGTCCCGCGGAGACCCAGTACTTC. Its translation: CASSPAETQYF.

This rearrangement joins TRBV11-1 to TRBJ2-2; a possible D gene is TRBD1 (5 bases). V shed 5 bases and J shed 2 bases, with 15 bases lying between them. The CDR3 runs 16 residues. CDR1 and CDR2 from the germline V gene are SGHAT and FQDESV (reference sequence). The CDR3 DNA follows: TGTGCCAGCAGCCACGCAGGGATCGGAAACACCGGGGAGCTGTTTTTT. Its translation is CASSHAGIGNTGELFF.

This clone has more than one count but fewer than ten. The chain recombines TRBV5-6 with TRBJ1-5; D is ambiguous. The V end lost 1 base, the J end lost 4 bases, and 9 bases lay between the germline ends. The CDR3 has 14 amino acids. Germline CDR1 and CDR2: SGHDT and YYEEEE. This CDR3 reads CASSLRGPNQPQHF. Written as DNA, the CDR3 is TGTGCCAGCAGCTTGAGAGGACCGAATCAGCCCCAGCATTTT.

The rearrangement joins TRBV18 to TRBJ2-7, with D possibly being TRBD2 (6 bases). Per germline, CDR1 KGHSH and CDR2 LQKENI. The CDR3 extends over 14 amino acids. V lost 2 bases, J lost 7 bases, and 15 bases lay in between. CDR3 loop: CASSPAGRMREQYF. CDR3 bases: TGTGCCAGCTCACCAGCCGGGAGAATGCGAGAGCAGTACTTC.